This TCR beta chain was sequenced during a study of blood T cell repertoires in COVID-19. Overall study: PBMCs, B-cell-depleted T cells, or T cells provided the cDNA or gDNA that made up the material.

This CDR3 comprises 12 residues. V lost 0 bases, J lost 7 bases, and 10 bases lay in between. Germline lookup yields CDR1 GTSNPN and CDR2 SVGIG (reference sequence). The assay was immunoSEQ multiplex PCR, and TCRdb's table has in-frame clones only and misses some. The table has some 160,000 clones, approximately 87% seen once; the top ten hold about 3.9%. The TCR comes from a woman aged 70-85 years with acute or convalescent COVID-19. V and J are TRBV30 and TRBJ2-7; D might be TRBD2 (5 bases). Sequenced input: peripheral blood. The CDR3 DNA reads TGTGCCTGGAGTGTGGCGCGGAGGGAGCAGTACTTC. Protein product: CAWSVARREQYF.